The sequence of this TCR beta chain was determined in a study of T cell repertoires in cytomegalovirus infection. Study details: The public TCR beta signatures pointed to both CMV infection and matching HLA type. Study-wide findings and caveats: The cumulative frequency of public TCR beta families distinguished individuals who carried CMV together with the relevant HLA. The study found HLA-C-restricted CMV-specific TCR beta clonotypes dominating the ex vivo response.

TCRdb itself ran the reads through MiXCR, one entry per CDR3 protein. Here the sample spans about 460,000 distinct CDR3 sequences, around 11% being singletons. This clonotype was recorded many times. The target antigen is unknown. The junction had 11 bases not matched to a gene; V was cut back by 5 bases and J by 0 bases. The CDR3 consists of 17 residues. Germline V gene lookup returns CDR1 SGHVS and CDR2 FQNEAQ. Source material: PBMCs. The chain couples TRBV7-8 to TRBJ1-1; 8 nucleotides match TRBD1. The receptor was isolated from a human donor in good health (CMV status not recorded). Some clones in this sample may be carry-over from other donors' samples. The CDR3 DNA is TGTGCCAGCAGCCGAGGAGATTGGACAGGGCTGAACACTGAAGCTTTCTTT. Translating gives CASSRGDWTGLNTEAFF.